The 5 T cell receptor beta chains below were found in one sample sequenced in a study of beta chain features in type 1 diabetes. Study-wide points: All four CD4+ subsets from Type 1 diabetes patients carried moderately but significantly shorter TCRB CDR3s.

What these receptors recognize is not known. Of the isolated RNA, all was reverse transcribed, and so the sequenced material was expressed TCRB transcripts. TCRdb's copy holds only in-frame clones and misses some; the assay was immunoSEQ multiplex PCR. The table shows roughly 100,000 clones, with under 30% occurring only once. The sequencing sample was made of central memory CD4+ T cells from blood. The receptors come from a woman younger than 35 with type 1 diabetes.

CDR3 DNA: TGTGCCAGCAGCTTAGGGCGGGGGTCAGATACGCAGTATTTT. Translated: CASSLGRGSDTQYF. J is TRBJ2-3 and V is TRBV7-2; the match to TRBD2 covers 7 bases. This CDR3 is 14 amino acids long. The V segment lost 1 base and the J segment 4 bases; nucleotides outside the gene matches: 2. CDR1 and CDR2 from the germline V gene are SGHTA and FQGNSA.

This clone was seen once. The chain has TRBV19 and TRBJ1-4; a possible D gene is TRBD1 (5 bases). V lost 3 bases and J lost 6, with 17 bases in between. The CDR3 consists of 16 residues. Looked up from germline, CDR1 is LNHDA and CDR2 is SQIVND (reference sequence). The CDR3 nucleotides are TGTGCCAGTAGTATGATGAGGCCTAAAGGGGATGAAAAACTGTTTTTT. Translated, it gives CASSMMRPKGDEKLFF.

This clone has just a few counts. This chain connects TRBV18 to TRBJ1-1; 12 nucleotides align to TRBD1. The V and J ends lost 6 bases and 5 bases, in that order; junction bases with no gene match: 13. Germline-derived CDR1 and CDR2 are KGHSH and LQKENI. This CDR3 is built from 17 residues. The CDR3 loop reads CASSSRDRGPGGTEAFF. The CDR3 DNA is TGTGCCAGCTCGTCCCGGGACAGGGGGCCGGGTGGGACTGAAGCTTTCTTT.

The chain uses TRBV28 and TRBJ2-1; possibly TRBD2 for D (6 bases). With 5 bases removed from V and 3 bases from J, the gap between germline ends came to 11 bases. This CDR3 spans 14 amino acids. Germline V gene sequence: CDR1 MDHEN, CDR2 SYDVKM. In nucleotides, the CDR3 is TGTGCCAGCAGTCCCGGGACTCACTACAATGAGCAGTTCTTC. It translates to CASSPGTHYNEQFF.

The sample holds a few counts of this clone. V is TRBV6-5 and J is TRBJ1-2; D unresolved. Germline V gives CDR1 MNHEY, CDR2 SVGAGI. Trimming removed 2 bases at V and 6 bases at J, with 16 bases between. The CDR3 length is 15 residues. This chain's CDR3 is CASSYLSGGWDGYTF. For the CDR3, the DNA is TGTGCCAGCAGTTACCTGAGCGGCGGATGGGATGGCTACACCTTC.